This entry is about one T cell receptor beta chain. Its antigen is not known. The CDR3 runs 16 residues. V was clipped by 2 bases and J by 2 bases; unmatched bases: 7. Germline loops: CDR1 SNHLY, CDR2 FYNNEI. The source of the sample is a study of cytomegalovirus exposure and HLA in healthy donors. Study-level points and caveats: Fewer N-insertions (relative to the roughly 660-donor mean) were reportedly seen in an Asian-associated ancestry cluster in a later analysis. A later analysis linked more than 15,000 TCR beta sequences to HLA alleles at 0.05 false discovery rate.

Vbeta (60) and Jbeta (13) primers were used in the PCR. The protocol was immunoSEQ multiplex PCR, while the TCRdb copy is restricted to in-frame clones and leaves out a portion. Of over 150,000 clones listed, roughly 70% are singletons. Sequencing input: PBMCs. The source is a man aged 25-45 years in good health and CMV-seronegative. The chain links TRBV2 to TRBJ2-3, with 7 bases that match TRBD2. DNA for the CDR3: TGTGCCAGCAGTGAAAGTCCCAGCGGGGTCACAGATACGCAGTATTTT. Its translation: CASSESPSGVTDTQYF.